Presented here are 19 T cell receptor beta chains from one specimen sequenced in a study of PD-L1 blockade in urothelial cancer. The time point: pretreatment peripheral blood. Sequenced by immunoSEQ multiplex PCR; TCRdb stores in-frame clones only, minus some. The sample contains approximately 52,000 clones, around 86% of which appear only once. Sequenced material: PBMCs, taken around atezolizumab (anti-PD-L1) treatment. The receptors stem from a man between 65 and 80 years old with urothelial cancer.

The chain has TRBV27 and TRBJ2-5; 7 bases align to TRBD2. V was pared by 2 bases and J by 5 bases, with 5 bases of the junction left unmatched. CDR3 length: 14 residues. Germline CDR1 is MNHEY and CDR2 is SMNVEV (reference sequence). CDR3: CASSLSPGGETQYF. The CDR3 DNA reads TGTGCCAGCAGTTTAAGCCCGGGGGGTGAGACCCAGTACTTC.

CDR3 loop: CASSPPGKAYNEQFF. The CDR3 DNA sequence: TGTGCCAGCTCACCCCCAGGGAAGGCCTACAATGAGCAGTTCTTC. The rearrangement links TRBV18 to TRBJ2-1, with a tentative D call TRBD1 (5 bases). V dropped 3 bases and J dropped 2 bases, with 11 bases sitting between them. The CDR3 is 15 residues long. Germline lookup yields CDR1 KGHSH and CDR2 LQKENI.

V is TRBV15 and J is TRBJ2-2; 10 bases line up with TRBD2. Germline V gene data show CDR1 as LNHNV and CDR2 as YYDKDF (reference sequence). V was clipped by 4 bases and J by 5 bases; unmatched bases: 4. CDR3 length: 15 amino acids. CDR3 sequence reads: CATSIGAGGTGELFF. The CDR3 nucleotides read TGTGCCACCAGCATAGGAGCGGGAGGGACCGGGGAGCTGTTTTTT.

This chain joins TRBV11-3 and TRBJ2-1, with TRBD2 matching over 10 bases. Germline V lookup: CDR1 SGHNT, CDR2 YENEEA. The CDR3 runs 15 residues. V was pared by 1 base and J by 9 bases, with 6 bases of the junction left unmatched. CDR3 in amino acids: CASSLGGLASSEQFF. CDR3 DNA sequence: TGTGCCAGCAGCTTAGGGGGACTAGCGTCGAGTGAGCAGTTCTTC.

The chain has TRBV5-1 and TRBJ2-7; 7 bases are shared with TRBD2. V lost 0 bases and J lost 6; bases outside the gene matches: 6. Germline V gives CDR1 SGHRS, CDR2 YFSETQ. The CDR3 sequence is 14 residues long. In DNA form, the CDR3 reads TGCGCCAGCAGCTTGGAGGCGGGAGCACGCGAGCAGTACTTC. It is translated as CASSLEAGAREQYF.

The rearrangement uses TRBV19 and TRBJ2-2; 8 bases are shared with TRBD1. This CDR3 has 16 amino acids. V was clipped by 5 bases and J by 4 bases; unmatched bases: 9. The germline V gene has CDR1 LNHDA and CDR2 SQIVND (reference sequence). DNA for the CDR3: TGTGCCAGTAGTTTCGCAGGGGGCTACGGCACCGGGGAGCTGTTTTTT. It translates to CASSFAGGYGTGELFF. Full variable domain (remainder filled in from reference TRBV19 and TRBJ2-2): DGGITQSPKYLFRKEGQNVTLSCEQNLNHDAMYWYRQDPGQGLRLIYYSQIVNDFQKGDIAEGYSVSREKKESFPLTVTSAQKNPTAFYLCASSFAGGYGTGELFFGEGSRLTVL.

This clone was detected only a few times. The rearrangement uses TRBV4-1 and TRBJ2-2, with 9 bases lining up with TRBD2. The V segment lost 4 bases and the J segment 4 bases; nucleotides outside the gene matches: 10. The CDR3 spans 17 residues. CDR1 MGHRA and CDR2 YSYEKL come from the germline V gene. The CDR3 DNA follows: TGCGCCAGCAGCCGGGGTGGGGCGGGAGGGCCCACCGGGGAGCTGTTTTTT. Residues: CASSRGGAGGPTGELFF.

The genes are TRBV5-6 and TRBJ1-2; no clear D gene. V was shortened by 4 bases and J by 3 bases, with 7 bases between the two germline ends. The CDR3 has 12 amino acids. The germline V gene has CDR1 SGHDT and CDR2 YYEEEE. The chain's CDR3 is CASSTRDYGYTF. DNA for the CDR3: TGTGCCAGCAGCACCCGGGACTATGGCTACACCTTC.

The rearrangement links TRBV18 to TRBJ2-1, with TRBD1 matching 9 bases. Unmatched junction bases numbered 5, after V lost 4 bases and J lost 1 base. The CDR3 is 16 amino acids. The germline gives CDR1 KGHSH, CDR2 LQKENI. The CDR3 nucleotides read TGTGCCAGCTCACTACAGGGGGCCGATTCCTACAATGAGCAGTTCTTC. Protein sequence: CASSLQGADSYNEQFF.

In regard to this clone: Compared with germline, one end of the junction differs, possibly owing to a read error. The rearrangement uses TRBV18 and TRBJ1-1; possible D gene TRBD1, 6 bases. This CDR3 contains 13 residues. CDR1 KGHSH and CDR2 LQKENI come from the germline V gene. Here the CDR3 reads CASSNRVSPEDFF. CDR3 in DNA: TGTGCCAGCTCCAACAGGGTTAGCCCTGAAGATTTCTTT.

This clone was seen more than once but under ten times. This chain uses TRBV19 with TRBJ1-2; D not resolved. Deletions cut 7 bases from V and 8 bases from J, with 11 bases between. Germline V gene sequence: CDR1 LNHDA, CDR2 SQIVND (reference sequence). This CDR3 has 11 amino acids. CDR3 loop: CASTYSGGYTF. The CDR3 coding sequence is TGTGCCAGTACATACAGCGGCGGCTACACCTTC.

The chain uses TRBV29-1 and TRBJ1-2; TRBD1 matches at 7 bases. Germline CDR1 and CDR2: SQVTM and ANQGSEA. The CDR3 contains 13 residues. The ends lost 3 bases at V and 0 bases at J; junction bases unmatched: 1. CDR3 sequence reads: CSVDQGANYGYTF. CDR3 nucleotides: TGCAGCGTTGATCAGGGGGCTAACTATGGCTACACCTTC.

CDR3 coding DNA: TGTGCCAGTAGCCGGGGGGGCAGGGAGCCCCAAGCTTTCTTT. Translating it yields CASSRGGREPQAFF. The chain uses TRBV19 and TRBJ1-1, with a weak D call TRBD1 (6 bases). Germline assignment: CDR1 LNHDA and CDR2 SQIVND (reference sequence). This CDR3 is 14 amino acids long. Trimming left V 6 bases short and J 9 bases short, with 20 bases between.

This clone came up a few times. The V and J genes are TRBV2 and TRBJ1-2; tentative D call: TRBD1 (6 bases). The CDR3 has 14 residues. Germline lookup yields CDR1 SNHLY and CDR2 FYNNEI. Trimming pared 8 bases from V and 6 bases from J, leaving 19 bases between. CDR3: CASRPGGGADGYTF. In DNA, the CDR3 is TGTGCCAGCCGCCCCGGTGGGGGGGCCGATGGCTACACCTTC.

V gene TRBV10-3 combines with J gene TRBJ2-5; no clear D gene. Germline V gene sequence: CDR1 ENHRY, CDR2 SYGVKD. The CDR3 spans 11 residues. Trimming stripped 3 bases from V and 7 bases from J, with 6 bases between. The DNA of the CDR3 is TGTGCCATCAGTGACGGTGGGACCCAGTACTTC. Translated, it gives CAISDGGTQYF.

The chain uses TRBV28 and TRBJ2-3, with 7 bases that match TRBD2. This CDR3 region has 16 residues. Germline loops: CDR1 MDHEN, CDR2 SYDVKM. The ends lost 3 bases at V and 0 bases at J; junction bases unmatched: 6. The chain's CDR3 is CASSFSGYVSTDTQYF. DNA for the CDR3: TGTGCCAGCAGTTTTAGCGGGTATGTCAGCACAGATACGCAGTATTTT.

The chain recombines TRBV2 with TRBJ2-2; D may be TRBD2 (5 bases). Per the germline V gene, CDR1 is SNHLY and CDR2 is FYNNEI. Trimming pared 6 bases from V and 1 base from J, leaving 12 bases between. This CDR3 contains 15 residues. For the CDR3, the DNA is TGTGCCAGCAGCTTGGACTTTCTGAACACCGGGGAGCTGTTTTTT. It yields the protein CASSLDFLNTGELFF.

This sequence joins TRBV20-1 and TRBJ1-2; TRBD1 might be the D (6 bases). This CDR3 spans 10 amino acids. Germline V CDR1 and CDR2: DFQATT, SNEGSKA (reference sequence). The CDR3 DNA reads as TGCAGCCCAGGGGATTTTGGCTACACCTTC. The encoded protein is CSPGDFGYTF.

The chain uses TRBV13 and TRBJ2-3; no clear D gene. V lost 2 bases, J lost 0 bases, and 9 bases lay in between. The CDR3 has 15 amino acids. Germline CDR1 PRHDT, CDR2 FYEKMQ (reference sequence). The CDR3 here is CASSLRDFSTDTQYF. The DNA for the CDR3 is TGTGCCAGCAGCTTACGAGACTTTAGCACAGATACGCAGTATTTT.